This T cell receptor (beta chain) was documented in a study of early T cells in non-severe SARS-CoV-2 infection (dated by TCRdb to the early 2020s). Background for the entire study: Bulk RNA from unsorted whole blood was used for TCR sequencing, so alpha and beta chains could not be paired. On the study overall, not on this receptor specifically: Matching against VDJdb was skewed toward anti-spike CD8 responses, likely underestimated virus-specific expansions, and missed private and CD4 specificities.

Set within a cohort of healthcare workers in London, UK, this nested case-control study involved weekly PCR testing of nasopharyngeal swabs along with blood sampling. Healthcare workers were recruited between 23 and 31 March 2020, during the week of the UK lockdown, and were followed weekly for up to about 16 weeks. Library prep was done by 5' RACE. The sequencer listed for this sample is NextSeq 500. To correct for sequencing error and PCR bias, the TCR library protocol tagged individual cDNA molecules with unique molecular identifiers. TCR alpha and beta chains were both sequenced, and the abundances of alpha and beta sequences in each sample were closely correlated with each other. Concerning the study's data processing: V gene, J gene and CDR3 annotation of TCR sequences was performed with Decombinator V4. Expanded TCRs were defined as changing significantly between any two time points under a Poisson model with p below 0.0001. Abundances of TCRs were expressed as counts per million after normalisation to the total number of TCRs sequenced in each sample. MAIT TCRs were defined by TRAV1-2 paired with TRAJ12, TRAJ20 or TRAJ33, and iNKT TCRs by TRAV10 paired with TRAJ18. VDJdb, accessed 1 November 2021, was searched for CMV, EBV and SARS-CoV-2 annotated TCRs, excluding TCRs annotated for multiple antigens. TCRdb took the public reads, trimmed them with fastp at Q25, ran MiXCR for clone calling and kept in-frame beta chains. Each entry merges the rows of one CDR3 protein and shows their most common DNA and genes. TCRdb's processing, not the authors', yielded these V and J calls. For this sample the table gives 80,000 to 100,000 distinct CDR3 sequences, of which around 10% were detected only once. Of the sample, around 4.8% is held by the ten largest clones.

As concerns this clonotype: Its antigen is not yet known. No much larger clone exists at a distance of one base, and base qualities are not known.

The CDR3 runs 20 residues from the cysteine to the phenylalanine. Only the CDR3 DNA is retained, 60 bases long and in frame from the first base. The germline V gene encodes CDR1 SGHRS and CDR2 YFSETQ. The V and J ends are trimmed by 7 bases and 0 bases, leaving 29 bases between them. Specimen: whole blood, collected at baseline. The sequence was obtained from an adult who was a healthcare worker with PCR-confirmed SARS-CoV-2 infection or an uninfected control (not recorded which). The sequence joins TRBV5-1 to TRBJ1-5; the D segment could be TRBD1, given 5 matching bases. The CDR3 in this case is CASPTAGQGEDTVSNQPQHF. At the DNA level, the sequence is TGCGCCAGCCCCACCGCCGGGCAGGGCGAAGATACGGTTAGCAATCAGCCCCAGCATTTT.